A selection of T cell receptor beta chains follows, all from one sample in a study of shared clonotypes between healthy human individuals. Produced via immunoSEQ multiplex PCR; TCRdb's table is partial and in-frame only. The sample lists 750,000 to 1,000,000 clones, nearly 95% occurring once. Material: naive CD8+ T cells sorted from blood. Receptors were obtained from a man aged 30-40 years in good health. Each CDR3 is given with its conserved first and last residue. D genes are given only for firm matches. Only some rows state a clone size, as once, few, many or a class for expanded clones.

>NA|TRBJ1-1|TRBV6-5|NA
CASSYSADSNTEAFF
TGTGCCAGCAGTTACTCCGCCGACAGCAACACTGAAGCTTTCTTT
>NA|TRBJ2-1|TRBV7-8|NA
CASSPGNEQFF
TGTGCCAGCAGCCCAGGTAATGAGCAGTTCTTC
>TRBD1|TRBJ1-2|TRBV4-1|NA
CASSQVQETGGSF
TGCGCCAGCAGCCAAGTACAGGAGACAGGGGGCTCCTTC
>NA|TRBJ1-1|TRBV7-8|NA
CASSLGTGTEAFF
TGTGCCAGCAGCTTAGGTACGGGCACTGAAGCTTTCTTT
>NA|TRBJ2-7|TRBV27|NA
CASSQIGDEQYF
TGTGCCAGCAGTCAAATAGGTGACGAGCAGTACTTC
>NA|TRBJ2-4|TRBV2|NA
CASSEAPSGYGIQYF
TGTGCCAGCAGTGAAGCGCCAAGCGGTTATGGCATTCAGTACTTC
>TRBD2|TRBJ2-3|TRBV7-2|NA
CASSLGASGNTDTQYF
TGTGCCAGCAGCTTAGGGGCTAGCGGAAACACAGATACGCAGTATTTT
>NA|TRBJ2-7|TRBV29-1|NA
CSVEVPGSGYEQYF
TGCAGCGTTGAAGTTCCAGGATCAGGGTACGAGCAGTACTTC
>NA|TRBJ2-1|TRBV16|NA
CASSQLFEQFF
TGTGCCAGCAGCCAACTCTTTGAGCAGTTCTTC
>NA|TRBJ2-7|TRBV27|NA
CASSPSLGEDFTYEQYF
TGTGCCAGCAGTCCGAGCCTTGGTGAGGATTTCACCTACGAGCAGTACTTC
>NA|TRBJ2-7|TRBV29-1|NA
CSVESGGHNSYEQYF
TGCAGCGTAGAGAGCGGCGGGCACAACTCCTACGAGCAGTACTTC
>NA|TRBJ2-7|TRBV7-2|once
CASSYPPGQSIYEQYF
TGTGCCAGCAGCTACCCCCCGGGGCAGTCTATCTACGAGCAGTACTTC
>NA|TRBJ2-7|TRBV5-6|NA
CASSPGASYEQYF
TGTGCCAGCAGCCCGGGGGCCTCCTACGAGCAGTACTTC
>TRBD1|TRBJ2-7|TRBV28|NA
CASSPMGQGASYEQYF
TGTGCCAGCAGTCCAATGGGACAGGGGGCGTCGTACGAGCAGTACTTC